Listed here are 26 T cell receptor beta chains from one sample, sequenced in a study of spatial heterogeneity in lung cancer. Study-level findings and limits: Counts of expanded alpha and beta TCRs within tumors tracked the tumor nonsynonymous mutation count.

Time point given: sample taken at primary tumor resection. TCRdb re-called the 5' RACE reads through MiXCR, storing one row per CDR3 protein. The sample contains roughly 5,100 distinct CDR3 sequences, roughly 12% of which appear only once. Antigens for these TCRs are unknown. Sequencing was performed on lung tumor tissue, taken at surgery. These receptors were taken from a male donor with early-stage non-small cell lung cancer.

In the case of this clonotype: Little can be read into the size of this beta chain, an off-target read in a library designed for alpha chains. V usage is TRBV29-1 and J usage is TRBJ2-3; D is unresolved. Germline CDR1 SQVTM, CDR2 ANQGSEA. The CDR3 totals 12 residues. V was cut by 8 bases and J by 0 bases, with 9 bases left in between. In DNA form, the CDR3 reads TGCAGCCTTATAACTAGCACAGATACGCAGTATTTT. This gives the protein CSLITSTDTQYF.

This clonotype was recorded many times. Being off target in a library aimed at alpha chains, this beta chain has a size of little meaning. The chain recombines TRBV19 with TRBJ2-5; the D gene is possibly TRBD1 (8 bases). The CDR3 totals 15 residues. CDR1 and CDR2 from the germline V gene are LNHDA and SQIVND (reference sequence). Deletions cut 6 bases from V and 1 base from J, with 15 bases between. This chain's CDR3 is CASRDTGGVQETQYF. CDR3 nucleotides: TGTGCCAGTAGAGACACAGGGGGGGTCCAAGAGACCCAGTACTTC.

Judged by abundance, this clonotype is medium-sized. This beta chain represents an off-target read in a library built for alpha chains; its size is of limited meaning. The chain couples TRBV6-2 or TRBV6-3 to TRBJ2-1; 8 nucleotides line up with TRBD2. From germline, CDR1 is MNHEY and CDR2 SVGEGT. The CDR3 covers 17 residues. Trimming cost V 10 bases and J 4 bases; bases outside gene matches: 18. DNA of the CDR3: TGTGCCACCAGCGGGAGCCCGGACGGCGGATTGTACAATGAGCAGTTCTTC. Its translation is CATSGSPDGGLYNEQFF.

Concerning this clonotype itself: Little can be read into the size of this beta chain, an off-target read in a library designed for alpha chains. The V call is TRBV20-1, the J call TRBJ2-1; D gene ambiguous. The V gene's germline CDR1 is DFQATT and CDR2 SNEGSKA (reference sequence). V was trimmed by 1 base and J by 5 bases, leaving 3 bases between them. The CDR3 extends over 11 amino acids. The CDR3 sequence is CSARGNNEQFF. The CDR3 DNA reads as TGCAGTGCTAGAGGGAACAATGAGCAGTTCTTC.

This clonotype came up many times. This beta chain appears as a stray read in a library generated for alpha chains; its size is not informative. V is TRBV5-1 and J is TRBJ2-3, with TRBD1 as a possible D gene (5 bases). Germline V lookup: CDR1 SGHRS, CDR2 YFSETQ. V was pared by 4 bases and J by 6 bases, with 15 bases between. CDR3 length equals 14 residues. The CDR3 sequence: CASSPDSRIDTQYF. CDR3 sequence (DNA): TGCGCCAGCAGCCCCGACAGCCGTATCGATACGCAGTATTTT.

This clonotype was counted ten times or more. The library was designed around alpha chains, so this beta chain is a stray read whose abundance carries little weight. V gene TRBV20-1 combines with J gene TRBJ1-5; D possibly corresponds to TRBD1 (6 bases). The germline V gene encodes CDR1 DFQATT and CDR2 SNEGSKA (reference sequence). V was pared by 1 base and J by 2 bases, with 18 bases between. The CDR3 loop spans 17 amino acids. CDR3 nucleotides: TGCAGTGCTAGAGCCCACCCACAGGGTCGGCGCAATCAGCCCCAGCATTTT. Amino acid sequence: CSARAHPQGRRNQPQHF.

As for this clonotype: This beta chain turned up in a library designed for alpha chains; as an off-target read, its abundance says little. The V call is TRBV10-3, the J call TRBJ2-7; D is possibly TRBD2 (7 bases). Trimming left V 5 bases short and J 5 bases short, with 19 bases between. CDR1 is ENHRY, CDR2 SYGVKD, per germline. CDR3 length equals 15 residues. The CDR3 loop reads CAISSPTRGADEQYF. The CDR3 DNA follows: TGTGCCATCAGTTCCCCCACTCGGGGGGCCGACGAGCAGTACTTC.

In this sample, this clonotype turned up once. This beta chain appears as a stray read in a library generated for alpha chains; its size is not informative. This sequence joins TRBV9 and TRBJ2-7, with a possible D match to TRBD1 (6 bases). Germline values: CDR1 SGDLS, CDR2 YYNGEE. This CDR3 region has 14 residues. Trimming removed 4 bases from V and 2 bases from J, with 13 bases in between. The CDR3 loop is CASSLGGRTYEQYF. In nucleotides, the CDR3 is TGTGCCAGCAGCCTTGGGGGCAGAACCTACGAGCAGTACTTC.

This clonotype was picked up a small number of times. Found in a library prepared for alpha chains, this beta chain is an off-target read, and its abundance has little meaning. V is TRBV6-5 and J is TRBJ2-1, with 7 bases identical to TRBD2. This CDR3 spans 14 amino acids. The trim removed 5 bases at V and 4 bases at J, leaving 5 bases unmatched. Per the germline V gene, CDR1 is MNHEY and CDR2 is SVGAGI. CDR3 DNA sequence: TGTGCCAGCAGTAAGCGGGGAGGGTACAATGAGCAGTTCTTC. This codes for CASSKRGGYNEQFF.

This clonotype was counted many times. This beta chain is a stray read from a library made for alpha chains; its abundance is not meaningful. The CDR3 DNA reads as TGTGCCACCAGTGAGGGGACTACAAATGAGCAGTTCTTC. This codes for CATSEGTTNEQFF. The chain links TRBV24-1 to TRBJ2-1; TRBD2 agrees at 7 bases. Germline CDR1 KGHDR, CDR2 SFDVKD. CDR3 length: 13 residues. Trimming at V came to 4 bases and at J to 7 bases, leaving 3 bases not matched to a gene.

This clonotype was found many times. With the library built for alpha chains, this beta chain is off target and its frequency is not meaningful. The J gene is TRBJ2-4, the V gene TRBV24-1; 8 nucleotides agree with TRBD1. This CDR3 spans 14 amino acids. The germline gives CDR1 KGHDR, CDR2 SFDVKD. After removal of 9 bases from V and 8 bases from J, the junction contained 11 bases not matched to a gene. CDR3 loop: CATGAGGDEDIQYF. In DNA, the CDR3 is TGTGCCACCGGGGCAGGGGGCGACGAAGACATTCAGTACTTC.

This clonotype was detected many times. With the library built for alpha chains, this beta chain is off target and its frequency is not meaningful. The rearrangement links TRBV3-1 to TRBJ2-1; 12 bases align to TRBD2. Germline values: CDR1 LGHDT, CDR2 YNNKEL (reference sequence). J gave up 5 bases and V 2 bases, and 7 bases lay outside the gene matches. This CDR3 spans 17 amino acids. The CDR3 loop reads CASSQPRASGRDNEQFF. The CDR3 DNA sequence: TGTGCCAGCAGCCAACCCCGGGCTAGCGGGAGGGACAATGAGCAGTTCTTC.

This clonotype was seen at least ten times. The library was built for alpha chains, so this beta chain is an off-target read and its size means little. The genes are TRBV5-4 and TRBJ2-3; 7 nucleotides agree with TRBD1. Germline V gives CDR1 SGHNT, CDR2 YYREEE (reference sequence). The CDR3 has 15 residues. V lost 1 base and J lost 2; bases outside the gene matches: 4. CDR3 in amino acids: CASSLTGVLTDTQYF. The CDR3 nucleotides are TGTGCCAGCAGCTTGACAGGGGTTCTCACAGATACGCAGTATTTT.

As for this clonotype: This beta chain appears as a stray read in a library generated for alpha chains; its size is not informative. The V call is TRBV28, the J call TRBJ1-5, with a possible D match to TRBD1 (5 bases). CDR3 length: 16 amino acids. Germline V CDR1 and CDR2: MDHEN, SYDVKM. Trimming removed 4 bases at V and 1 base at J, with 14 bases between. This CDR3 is CASSSGDFSSNQPQHF. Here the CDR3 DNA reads TGTGCCAGCAGTTCCGGGGACTTTTCGAGCAATCAGCCCCAGCATTTT.

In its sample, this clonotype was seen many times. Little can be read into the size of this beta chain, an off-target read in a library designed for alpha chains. CDR3 DNA sequence: TGTGCCAGCAGCCAACAGGGGTGGGAGACCCAGTACTTC. Protein sequence: CASSQQGWETQYF. V is TRBV7-9 and J is TRBJ2-5, with TRBD1 matching 7 bases. Losses at the gene ends were 5 bases for V and 5 bases for J; bases not matched to a gene: 5. The germline CDR1 and CDR2 sequences are SEHNR and FQNEAQ (reference sequence). The CDR3 extends over 13 amino acids.

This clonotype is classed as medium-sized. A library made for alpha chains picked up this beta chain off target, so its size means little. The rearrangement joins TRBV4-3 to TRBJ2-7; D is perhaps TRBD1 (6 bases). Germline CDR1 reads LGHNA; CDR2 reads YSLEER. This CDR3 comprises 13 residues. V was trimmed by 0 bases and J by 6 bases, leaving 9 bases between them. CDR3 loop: CASSQELGGEQYF. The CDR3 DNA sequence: TGCGCCAGCAGCCAAGAGTTAGGGGGCGAGCAGTACTTC.

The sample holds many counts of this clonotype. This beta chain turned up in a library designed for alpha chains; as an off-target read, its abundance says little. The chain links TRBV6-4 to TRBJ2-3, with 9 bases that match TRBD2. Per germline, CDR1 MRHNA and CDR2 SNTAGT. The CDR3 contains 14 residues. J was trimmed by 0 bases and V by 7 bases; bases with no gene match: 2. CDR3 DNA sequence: TGTGCCAGCAAAAGCGGGGGGAGCACAGATACGCAGTATTTT. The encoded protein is CASKSGGSTDTQYF.

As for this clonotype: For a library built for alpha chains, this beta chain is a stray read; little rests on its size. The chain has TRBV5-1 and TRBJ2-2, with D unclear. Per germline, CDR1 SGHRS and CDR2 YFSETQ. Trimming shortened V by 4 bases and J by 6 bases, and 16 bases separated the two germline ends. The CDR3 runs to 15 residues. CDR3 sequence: CASSGLGVQPGELFF. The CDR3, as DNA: TGCGCCAGCAGCGGATTAGGTGTCCAGCCCGGGGAGCTGTTTTTT.

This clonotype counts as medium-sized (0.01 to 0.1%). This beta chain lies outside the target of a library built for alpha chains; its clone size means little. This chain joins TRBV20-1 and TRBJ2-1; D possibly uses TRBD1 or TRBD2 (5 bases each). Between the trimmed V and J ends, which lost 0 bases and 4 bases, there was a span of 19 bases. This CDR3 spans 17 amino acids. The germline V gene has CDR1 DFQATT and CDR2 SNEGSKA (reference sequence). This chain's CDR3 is CSARDPAGTFSYNEQFF. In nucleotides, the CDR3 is TGCAGTGCTAGAGACCCCGCAGGGACCTTTTCTTACAATGAGCAGTTCTTC.

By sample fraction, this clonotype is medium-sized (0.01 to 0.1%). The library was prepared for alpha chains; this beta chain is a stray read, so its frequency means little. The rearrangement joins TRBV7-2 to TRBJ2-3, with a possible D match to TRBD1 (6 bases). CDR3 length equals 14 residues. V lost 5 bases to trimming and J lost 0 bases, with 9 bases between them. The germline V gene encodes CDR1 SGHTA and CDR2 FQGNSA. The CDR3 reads CASSQGHSTDTQYF. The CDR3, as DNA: TGTGCCAGCAGCCAGGGACACAGCACAGATACGCAGTATTTT. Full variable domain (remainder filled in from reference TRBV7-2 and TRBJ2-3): GAGVSQSPSNKVTEKGKDVELRCDPISGHTALYWYRQSLGQGLEFLIYFQGNSAPDKSGLPSDRFSAERTGGSVSTLTIQRTQQEDSAVYLCASSQGHSTDTQYFGPGTRLTVL.

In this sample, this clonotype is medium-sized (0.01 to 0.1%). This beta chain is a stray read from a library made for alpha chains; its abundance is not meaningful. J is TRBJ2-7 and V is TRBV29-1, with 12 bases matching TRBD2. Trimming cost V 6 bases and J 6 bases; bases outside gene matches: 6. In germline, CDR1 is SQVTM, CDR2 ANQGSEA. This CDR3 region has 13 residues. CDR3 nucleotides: TGCAGCGTGGGGACTAGCGGGTACGGCGAGCAGTACTTC. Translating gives CSVGTSGYGEQYF.

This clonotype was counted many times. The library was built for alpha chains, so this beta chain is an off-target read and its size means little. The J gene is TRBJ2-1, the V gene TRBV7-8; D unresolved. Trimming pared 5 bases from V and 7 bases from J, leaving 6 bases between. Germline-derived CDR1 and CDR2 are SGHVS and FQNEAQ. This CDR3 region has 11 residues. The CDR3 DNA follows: TGTGCCAGCAGCCATTTTAATGAGCAGTTCTTC. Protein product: CASSHFNEQFF.

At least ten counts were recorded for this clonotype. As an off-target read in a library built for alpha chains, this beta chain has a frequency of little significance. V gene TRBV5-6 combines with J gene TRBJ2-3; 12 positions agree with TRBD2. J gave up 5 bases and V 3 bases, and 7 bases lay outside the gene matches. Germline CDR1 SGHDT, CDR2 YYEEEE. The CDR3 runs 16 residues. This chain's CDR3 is CASSYPGLAGQDTQYF. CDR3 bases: TGTGCCAGCAGCTACCCGGGACTAGCGGGTCAAGATACGCAGTATTTT.

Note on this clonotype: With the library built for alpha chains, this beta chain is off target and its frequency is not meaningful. The CDR3 bases are TGTGCCAGCTCAACCGTGGGGGCTGAAGCTTTCTTT. Translating it yields CASSTVGAEAFF. The J gene is TRBJ1-1, the V gene TRBV11-2, with D maybe TRBD1 (5 bases). Per germline, CDR1 SGHAT and CDR2 FQNNGV. This CDR3 region has 12 residues. V was trimmed by 8 bases and J by 6 bases, leaving 13 bases between them.

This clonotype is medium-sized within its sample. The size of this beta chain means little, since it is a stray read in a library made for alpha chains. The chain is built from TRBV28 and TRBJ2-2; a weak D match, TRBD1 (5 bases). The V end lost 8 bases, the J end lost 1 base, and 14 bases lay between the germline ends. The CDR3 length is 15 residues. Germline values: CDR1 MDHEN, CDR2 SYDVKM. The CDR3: CASHGAEMNTGELFF. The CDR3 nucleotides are TGTGCCAGCCATGGGGCGGAGATGAACACCGGGGAGCTGTTTTTT.

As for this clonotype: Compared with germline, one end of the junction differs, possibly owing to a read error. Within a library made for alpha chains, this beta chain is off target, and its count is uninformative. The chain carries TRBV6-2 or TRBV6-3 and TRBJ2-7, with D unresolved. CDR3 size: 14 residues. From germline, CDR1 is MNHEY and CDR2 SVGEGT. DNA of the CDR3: TGTGCCAGCAGTGACTCGGGCGGCTCCTACGAGCAGTACTTC. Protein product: CASSDSGGSYEQYF.